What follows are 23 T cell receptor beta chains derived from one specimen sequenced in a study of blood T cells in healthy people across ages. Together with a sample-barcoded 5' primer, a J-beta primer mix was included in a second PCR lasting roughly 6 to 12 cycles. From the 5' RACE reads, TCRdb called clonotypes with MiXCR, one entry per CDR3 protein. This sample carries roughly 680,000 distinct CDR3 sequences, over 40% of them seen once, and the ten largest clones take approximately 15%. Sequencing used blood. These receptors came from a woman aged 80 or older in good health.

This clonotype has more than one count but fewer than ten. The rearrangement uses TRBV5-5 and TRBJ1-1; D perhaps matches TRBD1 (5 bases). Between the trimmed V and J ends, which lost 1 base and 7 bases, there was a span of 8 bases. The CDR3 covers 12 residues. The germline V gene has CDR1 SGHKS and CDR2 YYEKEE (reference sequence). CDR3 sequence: CASSLRGIEAFF. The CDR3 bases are TGTGCCAGCAGCTTGAGGGGAATTGAAGCTTTCTTT.

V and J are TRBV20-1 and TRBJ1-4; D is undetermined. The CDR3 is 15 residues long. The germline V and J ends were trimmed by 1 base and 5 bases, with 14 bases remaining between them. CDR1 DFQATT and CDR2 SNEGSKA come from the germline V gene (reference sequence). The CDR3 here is CSARGVSTLNEKLFF. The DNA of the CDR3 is TGCAGTGCTAGAGGAGTCTCCACATTGAATGAAAAACTGTTTTTT.

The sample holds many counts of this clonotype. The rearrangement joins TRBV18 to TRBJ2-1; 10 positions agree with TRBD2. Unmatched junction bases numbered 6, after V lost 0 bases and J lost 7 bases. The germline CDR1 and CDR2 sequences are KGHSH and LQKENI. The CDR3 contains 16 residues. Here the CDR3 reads CASSPPGLAGVNEQFF. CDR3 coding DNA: TGTGCCAGCTCACCACCGGGGCTAGCGGGAGTTAATGAGCAGTTCTTC.

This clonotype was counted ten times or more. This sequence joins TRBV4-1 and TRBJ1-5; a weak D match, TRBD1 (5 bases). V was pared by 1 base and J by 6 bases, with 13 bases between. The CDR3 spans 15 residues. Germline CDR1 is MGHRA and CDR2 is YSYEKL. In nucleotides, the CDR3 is TGCGCCAGCAGCCAAGCACAAGGGACCCCTCAGCCCCAGCATTTT. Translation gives CASSQAQGTPQPQHF.

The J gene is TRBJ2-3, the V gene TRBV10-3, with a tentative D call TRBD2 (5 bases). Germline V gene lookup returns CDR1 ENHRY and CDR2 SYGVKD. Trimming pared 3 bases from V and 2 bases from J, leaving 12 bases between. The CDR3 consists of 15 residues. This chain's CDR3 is CAISDTAGLTDTQYF. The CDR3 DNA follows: TGTGCCATCAGTGACACGGCCGGACTCACAGATACGCAGTATTTT.

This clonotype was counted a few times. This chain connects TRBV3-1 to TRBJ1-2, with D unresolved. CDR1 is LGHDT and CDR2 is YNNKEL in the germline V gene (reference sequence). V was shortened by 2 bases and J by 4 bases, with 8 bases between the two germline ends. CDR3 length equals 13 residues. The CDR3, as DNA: TGTGCCAGCAGCCAACGAACGGGCTATGGCTACACCTTC. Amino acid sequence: CASSQRTGYGYTF. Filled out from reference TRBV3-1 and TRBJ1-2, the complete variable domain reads DTAVSQTPKYLVTQMGNDKSIKCEQNLGHDTMYWYKQDSKKFLKIMFSYNNKELIINETVPNRFSPKSPDKAHLNLHINSLELGDSAVYFCASSQRTGYGYTFGSGTRLTVV.

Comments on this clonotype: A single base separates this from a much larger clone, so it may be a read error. CDR3 sequence: CTSSEPGLIQETQYF. CDR3 in DNA: TGCACCAGCAGCGAACCGGGACTGATCCAAGAGACCCAGTACTTC. This chain uses TRBV5-1 with TRBJ2-5; D perhaps matches TRBD2 (6 bases). This CDR3 region has 15 residues. The germline V gene has CDR1 SGHRS and CDR2 YFSETQ.

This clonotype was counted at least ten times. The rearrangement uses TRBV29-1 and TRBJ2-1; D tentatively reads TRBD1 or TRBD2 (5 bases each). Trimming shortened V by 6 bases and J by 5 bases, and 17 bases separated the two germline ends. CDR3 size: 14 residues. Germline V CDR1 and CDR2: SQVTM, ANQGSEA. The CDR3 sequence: CSVNPSGANNEQFF. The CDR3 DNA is TGCAGCGTCAACCCATCCGGGGCCAACAATGAGCAGTTCTTC.

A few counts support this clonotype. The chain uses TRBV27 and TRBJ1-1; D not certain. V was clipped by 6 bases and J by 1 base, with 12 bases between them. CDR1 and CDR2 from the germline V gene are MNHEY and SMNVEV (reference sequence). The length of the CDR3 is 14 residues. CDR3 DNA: TGTGCCAGCAGGGTAGATGGCTGGAACACTGAAGCTTTCTTT. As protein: CASRVDGWNTEAFF.

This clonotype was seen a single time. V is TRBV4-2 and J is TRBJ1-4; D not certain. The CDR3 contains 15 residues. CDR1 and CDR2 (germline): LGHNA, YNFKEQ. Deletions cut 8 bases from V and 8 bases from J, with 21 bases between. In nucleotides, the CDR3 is TGTGCCAGCGGCCCCCGTGTCCAGGTCCGGGAAAAACTGTTTTTT. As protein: CASGPRVQVREKLFF.

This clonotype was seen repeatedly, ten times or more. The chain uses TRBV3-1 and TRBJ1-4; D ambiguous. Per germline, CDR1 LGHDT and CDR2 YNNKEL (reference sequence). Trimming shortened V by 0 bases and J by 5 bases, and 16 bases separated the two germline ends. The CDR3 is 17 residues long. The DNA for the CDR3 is TGTGCCAGCAGCCAAGATTTGGCCGGGCGGAGCAATGAAAAACTGTTTTTT. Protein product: CASSQDLAGRSNEKLFF.

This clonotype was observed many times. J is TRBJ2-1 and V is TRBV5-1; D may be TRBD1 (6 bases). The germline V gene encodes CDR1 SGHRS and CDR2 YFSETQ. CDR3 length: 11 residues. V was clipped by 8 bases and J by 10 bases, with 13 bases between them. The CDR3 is CASAGDREQFF. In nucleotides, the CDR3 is TGCGCCAGTGCCGGAGACAGGGAGCAGTTCTTC.

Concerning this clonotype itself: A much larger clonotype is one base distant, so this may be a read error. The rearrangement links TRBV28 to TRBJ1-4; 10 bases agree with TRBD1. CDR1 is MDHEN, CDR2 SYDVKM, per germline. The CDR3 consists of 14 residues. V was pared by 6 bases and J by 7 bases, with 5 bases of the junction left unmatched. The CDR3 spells CASRGTGEGEKLFF. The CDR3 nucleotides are TGTGCCAGCAGAGGGACAGGGGAGGGTGAAAAACTGTTTTTT.

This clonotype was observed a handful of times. The CDR3 sequence is CSARPTLWGTYEQYF. Written as DNA, the CDR3 is TGCAGTGCTAGGCCGACGCTATGGGGCACCTACGAGCAGTACTTC. The genes are TRBV20-1 and TRBJ2-7, with D tentatively TRBD1 (5 bases). Germline V gene sequence: CDR1 DFQATT, CDR2 SNEGSKA (reference sequence). The CDR3 is made up of 15 amino acids. V dropped 3 bases and J dropped 2 bases, with 17 bases sitting between them.

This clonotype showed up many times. CDR3 sequence reads: CASRDTDLNTEAFF. The CDR3 DNA reads as TGTGCCAGCAGAGACACGGATTTGAACACTGAAGCTTTCTTT. This chain connects TRBV6-4 to TRBJ1-1; D ambiguous. Germline V gene lookup returns CDR1 MRHNA and CDR2 SNTAGT. The CDR3 consists of 14 residues. Trimming stripped 6 bases from V and 0 bases from J, with 11 bases between.

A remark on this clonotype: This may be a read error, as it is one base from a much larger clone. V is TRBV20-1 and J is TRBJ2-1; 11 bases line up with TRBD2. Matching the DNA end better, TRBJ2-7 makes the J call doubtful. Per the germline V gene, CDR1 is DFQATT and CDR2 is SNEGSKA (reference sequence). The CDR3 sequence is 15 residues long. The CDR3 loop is CSARDPLAGGPEQYF. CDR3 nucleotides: TGCAGTGCTAGAGATCCCCTAGCGGGAGGACCTGAGCAGTACTTC.

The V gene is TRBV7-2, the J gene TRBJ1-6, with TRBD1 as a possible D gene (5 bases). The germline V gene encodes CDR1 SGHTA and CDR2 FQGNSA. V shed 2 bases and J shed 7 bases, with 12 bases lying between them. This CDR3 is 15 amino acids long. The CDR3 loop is CASSLNIGGNSPLHF. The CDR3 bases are TGTGCCAGCAGCTTAAATATTGGGGGAAATTCACCCCTCCACTTT.

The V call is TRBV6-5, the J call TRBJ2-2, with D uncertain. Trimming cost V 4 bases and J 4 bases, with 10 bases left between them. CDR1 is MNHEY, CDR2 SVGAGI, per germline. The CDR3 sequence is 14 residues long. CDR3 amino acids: CASSSRVSTGELFF. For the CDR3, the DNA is TGTGCCAGCAGTTCCCGGGTGAGCACCGGGGAGCTGTTTTTT.

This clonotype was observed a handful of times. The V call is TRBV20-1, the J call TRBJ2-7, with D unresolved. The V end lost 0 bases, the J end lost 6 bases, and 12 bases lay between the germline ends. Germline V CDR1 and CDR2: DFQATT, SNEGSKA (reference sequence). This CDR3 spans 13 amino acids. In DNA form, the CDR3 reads TGCAGTGCTAGAGATAACGGGCCTAGCGAGCAGTACTTC. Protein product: CSARDNGPSEQYF.

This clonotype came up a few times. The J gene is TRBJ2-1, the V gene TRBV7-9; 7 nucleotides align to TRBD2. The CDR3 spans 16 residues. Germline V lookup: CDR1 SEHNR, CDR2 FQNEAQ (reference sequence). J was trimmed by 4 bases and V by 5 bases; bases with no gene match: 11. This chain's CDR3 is CASSPLRGSGYNEQFF. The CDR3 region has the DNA TGTGCCAGCAGCCCCCTCCGGGGTAGCGGGTACAATGAGCAGTTCTTC. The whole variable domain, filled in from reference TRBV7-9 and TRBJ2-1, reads DTGVSQNPRHKITKRGQNVTFRCDPISEHNRLYWYRQTLGQGPEFLTYFQNEAQLEKSRLLSDRFSAERPKGSFSTLEIQRTEQGDSAMYLCASSPLRGSGYNEQFFGPGTRLTVL.

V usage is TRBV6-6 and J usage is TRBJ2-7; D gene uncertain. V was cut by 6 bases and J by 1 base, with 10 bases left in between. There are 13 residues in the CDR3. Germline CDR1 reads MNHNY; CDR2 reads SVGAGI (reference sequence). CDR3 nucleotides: TGTGCCAGCAGCTCAGAGTTGTCCTACGAGCAGTACTTC. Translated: CASSSELSYEQYF.

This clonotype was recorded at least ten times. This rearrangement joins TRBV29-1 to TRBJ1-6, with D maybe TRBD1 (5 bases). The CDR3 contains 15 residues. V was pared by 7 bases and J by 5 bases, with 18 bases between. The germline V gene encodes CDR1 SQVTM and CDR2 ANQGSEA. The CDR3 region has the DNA TGCAGCGCGACCCAGGGTTCCACGGATAATTCACCCCTCCACTTT. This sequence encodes CSATQGSTDNSPLHF.

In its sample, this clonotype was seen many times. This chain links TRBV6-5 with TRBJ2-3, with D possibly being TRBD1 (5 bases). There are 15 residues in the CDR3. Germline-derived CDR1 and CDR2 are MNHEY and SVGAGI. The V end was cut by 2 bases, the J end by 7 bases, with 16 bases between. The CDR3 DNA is TGTGCCAGCAGTTACGACGGTGCTAGGGGCCATACGCAGTATTTT. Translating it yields CASSYDGARGHTQYF.